Listed here are 16 T cell receptor beta chains from one sample, sequenced in a study of blood T cell repertoires in COVID-19. TCRdb keeps only in-frame clones here, not all; method: immunoSEQ multiplex PCR. The profile covers around 31,000 clones, with around 90% appearing a single time and approximately 7.9% taken by the ten largest. Material: peripheral blood. These receptors originate from a man between 60 and 70 years old with COVID-19, enrolled during active disease.

The J gene is TRBJ2-5, the V gene TRBV30; 9 bases align to TRBD2. CDR1 GTSNPN and CDR2 SVGIG come from the germline V gene (reference sequence). V gave up 2 bases and J gave up 5 bases; unmatched junction bases: 3. The CDR3 is made up of 13 amino acids. This CDR3 reads CAWSRREGETQYF. The CDR3 nucleotides are TGTGCCTGGAGTCGGCGGGAGGGGGAGACCCAGTACTTC.

V and J are TRBV6-6 and TRBJ2-5, with 8 bases identical to TRBD2. Germline trimming cut 6 bases from V and 4 bases from J; bases unmatched to any gene: 7. Per germline, CDR1 MNHNY and CDR2 SVGAGI (reference sequence). The CDR3 covers 14 residues. The CDR3 region is CASSPGLGIETQYF. DNA for the CDR3: TGTGCCAGCAGCCCGGGACTAGGAATAGAGACCCAGTACTTC.

The chain employs TRBV11-3 and TRBJ2-7; TRBD2 agrees at 10 bases. CDR1 is SGHNT and CDR2 is YENEEA in the germline V gene. The CDR3 has 16 amino acids. V lost 0 bases to trimming and J lost 3 bases; unmatched junction nucleotides: 5. CDR3 protein: CASSLDGSSGSYEQYF. Written as DNA, the CDR3 is TGTGCCAGCAGCTTAGATGGCTCTAGCGGGAGCTACGAGCAGTACTTC.

The J gene is TRBJ1-5, the V gene TRBV20-1; weak D call: TRBD1 (6 bases). Looked up from germline, CDR1 is DFQATT and CDR2 is SNEGSKA (reference sequence). The V gene lost 3 bases and the J gene lost 3 bases, with 15 bases spanning the gap. This CDR3 contains 15 residues. CDR3 DNA: TGCAGTGCTAGTAGTCCCGGACAGTTCAATCAGCCCCAGCATTTT. Translation gives CSASSPGQFNQPQHF.

V usage is TRBV19 and J usage is TRBJ1-1; D call uncertain. The germline gives CDR1 LNHDA, CDR2 SQIVND (reference sequence). Trimming cost V 7 bases and J 2 bases, with 17 bases left between them. The CDR3 covers 15 residues. The DNA for the CDR3 is TGTGCCAGTAAAAACTCGGAGCTTCCAAACACTGAAGCTTTCTTT. Its protein product is CASKNSELPNTEAFF.

The genes are TRBV18 and TRBJ2-7; D unclear. The CDR3 contains 13 residues. V lost 2 bases, J lost 5 bases, and 10 bases lay in between. Looked up from germline, CDR1 is KGHSH and CDR2 is LQKENI. DNA for the CDR3: TGTGCCAGCTCACCAGAAGTTCGCGACGAGCAGTACTTC. As protein: CASSPEVRDEQYF.

This chain links TRBV5-1 with TRBJ2-1; possible D gene TRBD1, 5 bases. The CDR3 runs to 14 residues. The germline V and J ends were trimmed by 3 bases and 3 bases, with 10 bases remaining between them. Germline V gene sequence: CDR1 SGHRS, CDR2 YFSETQ. DNA of the CDR3: TGCGCCAGCAGCTCGTCAGGGTACTACAATGAGCAGTTCTTC. This translates into CASSSSGYYNEQFF.

The genes are TRBV19 and TRBJ2-7; TRBD1 is a possible D gene (6 bases). The germline V and J ends were trimmed by 5 bases and 1 base, with 9 bases remaining between them. Germline V CDR1 and CDR2: LNHDA, SQIVND (reference sequence). This CDR3 has 13 residues. The CDR3 loop reads CASSLTGSYEQYF. CDR3 bases: TGTGCCAGTAGTCTTACAGGGTCCTACGAGCAGTACTTC.

V and J are TRBV27 and TRBJ1-6; D remains ambiguous. Trimming stripped 3 bases from V and 7 bases from J, with 13 bases between. Germline CDR1 reads MNHEY; CDR2 reads SMNVEV (reference sequence). This CDR3 contains 15 residues. CDR3 bases: TGTGCCAGCAGTTTGTTGGGCCCTGGGAATTCACCCCTCCACTTT. The encoded protein is CASSLLGPGNSPLHF.

The V gene is TRBV11-2, the J gene TRBJ2-1; 7 positions match TRBD1. Germline values: CDR1 SGHAT, CDR2 FQNNGV. The CDR3 has 14 residues. V was pared by 5 bases and J by 4 bases, with 5 bases of the junction left unmatched. CDR3 residues: CASSRGLGYNEQFF. As DNA, the CDR3 is TGTGCCAGCAGCAGGGGGCTTGGTTACAATGAGCAGTTCTTC.

V usage is TRBV10-3 and J usage is TRBJ1-2; D gene unclear. Looked up from germline, CDR1 is ENHRY and CDR2 is SYGVKD. The CDR3 runs to 13 residues. V was trimmed by 0 bases and J by 10 bases, leaving 12 bases between them. CDR3 sequence reads: CAISESDTGHYTF. The CDR3 nucleotides are TGTGCCATCAGTGAGTCTGATACCGGTCACTACACCTTC.

This chain links TRBV10-1 with TRBJ2-3; D is undetermined. V lost 3 bases and J lost 0, with 10 bases in between. Germline CDR1 and CDR2: WNHNN and SYGVQD (reference sequence). The CDR3 spans 15 residues. CDR3 protein: CASSEEVPSTDTQYF. The CDR3 DNA follows: TGCGCCAGCAGTGAAGAGGTTCCTAGCACAGATACGCAGTATTTT.

The chain employs TRBV11-2 and TRBJ1-5; 8 nucleotides align to TRBD1. CDR1 is SGHAT and CDR2 is FQNNGV in the germline V gene. CDR3 size: 14 residues. The J segment lost 6 bases and the V segment lost 1 base, leaving 2 bases of the junction unmatched. The CDR3 bases are TGTGCCAGCAGCTTAGCAGGGGGCGTTCAGCCCCAGCATTTT. The encoded protein is CASSLAGGVQPQHF. Variable domain in full (rest from reference TRBV11-2 and TRBJ1-5): EAGVAQSPRYKIIEKRQSVAFWCNPISGHATLYWYQQILGQGPKLLIQFQNNGVVDDSQLPKDRFSAERLKGVDSTLKIQPAKLEDSAVYLCASSLAGGVQPQHFGDGTRLSIL.

This chain uses TRBV12-3 or TRBV12-4 with TRBJ1-5; D not resolved. V gave up 4 bases and J gave up 4 bases, with 2 bases separating them. This CDR3 comprises 11 residues. CDR3 sequence (DNA): TGTGCCAGCAGTTCGAATCAGCCCCAGCATTTT. This codes for CASSSNQPQHF.

The V and J genes are TRBV11-2 and TRBJ2-5; 7 positions match TRBD1. V lost 6 bases, J lost 5 bases, and 3 bases stayed unmatched. Germline CDR1 SGHAT, CDR2 FQNNGV. The CDR3 is 12 residues long. CDR3 nucleotides: TGTGCCAGCAGTTCGACAGGGGAGACCCAGTACTTC. As protein: CASSSTGETQYF.

The chain links TRBV18 to TRBJ2-7, with 9 bases aligning to TRBD2. The CDR3 sequence is 14 residues long. Trimming at V came to 8 bases and at J to 6 bases, leaving 11 bases not matched to a gene. In germline, CDR1 is KGHSH, CDR2 LQKENI. CDR3 residues: CASQAGTSSGEQYF. The CDR3 DNA sequence: TGTGCCAGCCAAGCGGGGACTAGCTCGGGCGAGCAGTACTTC.